A selection of T cell receptor beta chains follows, all from one sample in a study of cytotoxic CD8 clonotypes in ibrutinib-treated CLL. Sequenced by immunoSEQ multiplex PCR; TCRdb stores in-frame clones only, minus some. The table lists 60,000 to 95,000 clones, around four fifths of them singletons. Source: PBMCs, taken after 24 months of ibrutinib treatment. All receptors come from a human donor with chronic lymphocytic leukemia. The CDR3 runs from the conserved cysteine through the conserved F or W. The order of the fields is CDR3 protein, V gene, J gene.

CDR3 protein: CSVVGQAYNEQFF
V gene: TRBV29-1
J gene: TRBJ2-1

CDR3 protein: CASRTGKVNEQFF
V gene: TRBV2
J gene: TRBJ2-1

CDR3 protein: CASSQAPGQTNYGYTF
V gene: TRBV4-1
J gene: TRBJ1-2

CDR3 protein: CASSSFRGWGATNEKLFF
V gene: TRBV19
J gene: TRBJ1-4

CDR3 protein: CASSLGQGRSYEQYF
V gene: TRBV5-4
J gene: TRBJ2-7

CDR3 protein: CAWSGDLGGSYEQYF
V gene: TRBV30
J gene: TRBJ2-7

CDR3 protein: CASSLVQGDYGYTF
V gene: TRBV5-4
J gene: TRBJ1-2

CDR3 protein: CASSMGRGTYEQYF
V gene: TRBV19
J gene: TRBJ2-7

CDR3 protein: CASSRETSGNTGELFF
V gene: TRBV28
J gene: TRBJ2-2

CDR3 protein: CASSESMRLGTDTQYF
V gene: TRBV6-1
J gene: TRBJ2-3

CDR3 protein: CASSPQTGNYEQYF
V gene: TRBV5-4
J gene: TRBJ2-7

CDR3 protein: CASRPGLAGDVFLNEQYF
V gene: TRBV28
J gene: TRBJ2-7

CDR3 protein: CASSYSAGGRETQYF
V gene: TRBV6-5
J gene: TRBJ2-5

CDR3 protein: CASSLGPSGNTIYF
V gene: TRBV19
J gene: TRBJ1-3

CDR3 protein: CASSQDARAGELFF
V gene: TRBV4-2
J gene: TRBJ2-2

CDR3 protein: CASSYAGNQPQHF
V gene: TRBV27
J gene: TRBJ1-5

CDR3 protein: CASSVGTHQETQYF
V gene: TRBV9
J gene: TRBJ2-5

CDR3 protein: CASSLARASGRNEQFF
V gene: TRBV7-9
J gene: TRBJ2-1

CDR3 protein: CASSAGYEQYF
V gene: TRBV6-5
J gene: TRBJ2-7

CDR3 protein: CASSLTGPLFLEQFF
V gene: TRBV5-6
J gene: TRBJ2-1

CDR3 protein: CASSLLGIGSSYEQYF
V gene: TRBV7-2
J gene: TRBJ2-7

CDR3 protein: CASTGRNTEAFF
V gene: TRBV6-6
J gene: TRBJ1-1

CDR3 protein: CASSLGQISNQPQHF
V gene: TRBV28
J gene: TRBJ1-5

CDR3 protein: CASTGLAGGGELFF
V gene: TRBV19
J gene: TRBJ2-2

CDR3 protein: CASSTQGFGEKLFF
V gene: TRBV6-6
J gene: TRBJ1-4

CDR3 protein: CASSEESIAGVDNEQFF
V gene: TRBV6-1
J gene: TRBJ2-1

CDR3 protein: CASSLASSGRGFGANVLTF
V gene: TRBV5-1
J gene: TRBJ2-6

CDR3 protein: CASSLARAIFYEQYF
V gene: TRBV7-2
J gene: TRBJ2-7

CDR3 protein: CASSPSGGNTGELFF
V gene: TRBV6-5
J gene: TRBJ2-2

CDR3 protein: CASSDSASGNEQFF
V gene: TRBV6-4
J gene: TRBJ2-1

CDR3 protein: CASSYTTSGSADTQYF
V gene: TRBV7-2
J gene: TRBJ2-3

CDR3 protein: CSVEGERGGADTQYF
V gene: TRBV29-1
J gene: TRBJ2-3

CDR3 protein: CASKAPGAEAFF
V gene: TRBV19
J gene: TRBJ1-1

CDR3 protein: CASSIAGSTNEKLFF
V gene: TRBV19
J gene: TRBJ1-4

CDR3 protein: CASKAGGGNEQFF
V gene: TRBV6-6
J gene: TRBJ2-1

CDR3 protein: CASSLVAGPSYEQYF
V gene: TRBV7-2
J gene: TRBJ2-7

CDR3 protein: CSVDSGRALGEQYF
V gene: TRBV29-1
J gene: TRBJ2-7

CDR3 protein: CAISDSVVAKNIQYF
V gene: TRBV10-3
J gene: TRBJ2-4

CDR3 protein: CASRLSDTQYF
V gene: TRBV6-5
J gene: TRBJ2-3

CDR3 protein: CSVGNNEQFF
V gene: TRBV29-1
J gene: TRBJ2-1

CDR3 protein: CASSERLAGCIYEQYF
V gene: TRBV5-4
J gene: TRBJ2-7

CDR3 protein: CAWMLRGTAEAFF
V gene: TRBV30
J gene: TRBJ1-1

CDR3 protein: CASSDSGLAGFNEQFF
V gene: TRBV6-1
J gene: TRBJ2-1

CDR3 protein: CASSPSTGYEEKLFF
V gene: TRBV7-9
J gene: TRBJ1-4

CDR3 protein: CASSPGLAGETQYF
V gene: TRBV5-4
J gene: TRBJ2-5

CDR3 protein: CAWKTGTRSSDTQYF
V gene: TRBV30
J gene: TRBJ2-3

CDR3 protein: CASSLGGVNEQFF
V gene: TRBV7-7
J gene: TRBJ2-1

CDR3 protein: CASSVVDSRGYEQFF
V gene: TRBV9
J gene: TRBJ2-1

CDR3 protein: CATSRGTSATYEQYF
V gene: TRBV15
J gene: TRBJ2-7

CDR3 protein: CASSRTGGSTDTQYF
V gene: TRBV7-9
J gene: TRBJ2-3

CDR3 protein: CASSPQQPRTGGNDRSKNTGELFF
V gene: TRBV18
J gene: TRBJ2-2

CDR3 protein: CASRVSAGNTGELFF
V gene: TRBV6-6
J gene: TRBJ2-2

CDR3 protein: CASSTMGQYNEELFF
V gene: TRBV27
J gene: TRBJ1-4

CDR3 protein: CASSPSGGYEQYF
V gene: TRBV2
J gene: TRBJ2-7

CDR3 protein: CATSKGLAGIYEQYF
V gene: TRBV15
J gene: TRBJ2-7

CDR3 protein: CASSLEVNSYEQYF
V gene: TRBV11-2
J gene: TRBJ2-7

CDR3 protein: CASSRTSAEQFF
V gene: TRBV6-5
J gene: TRBJ2-1

CDR3 protein: CASSLGDTRSEQYF
V gene: TRBV11-2
J gene: TRBJ2-7